This T cell receptor (beta chain) was retrieved from a study of vaccination and CD4 T cells after COVID-19. As for the study in general: The makeup of the convalescents was six males and four females, two of them Hispanic. Post-vaccine sampling followed dose two by a median roughly 74 days (range 14 to 241). Overall study results and limits: The study found that a median about 88% of reactive clones in convalescent patients appeared only post-vaccination.

Treatment here: 10-day PBMC culture with coronavirus spike peptide pools or control peptides (ViraFEST assay). Each of days 3 and 7 saw half the medium replaced by fresh IL-2 medium. Worth noting for this clonotype: Its antigen is still unknown.

The study sequenced cultured CD4+ T cell DNA using the Oncomine TCR Beta short-read assay. TCRdb re-called the PCR reads through MiXCR, storing one row per CDR3 protein. The profile shows under 20,000 distinct CDR3 sequences, around 74% of them singletons. This sequence was found in a human donor who had recovered from COVID-19. The specimen was CD4+ T cells from blood, cultured in vitro.

The CDR3 sequence is CASSLGATTEAFF. CDR3 DNA: TGTGCCAGCAGCTTAGGGGCGACGACTGAAGCTTTCTTT. The gene calls are TRBV7-2 and TRBJ1-1; D not certain. V lost 1 base, J lost 5 bases, and 8 bases lay in between. The germline CDR1 and CDR2 sequences are SGHTA and FQGNSA. This CDR3 comprises 13 residues.